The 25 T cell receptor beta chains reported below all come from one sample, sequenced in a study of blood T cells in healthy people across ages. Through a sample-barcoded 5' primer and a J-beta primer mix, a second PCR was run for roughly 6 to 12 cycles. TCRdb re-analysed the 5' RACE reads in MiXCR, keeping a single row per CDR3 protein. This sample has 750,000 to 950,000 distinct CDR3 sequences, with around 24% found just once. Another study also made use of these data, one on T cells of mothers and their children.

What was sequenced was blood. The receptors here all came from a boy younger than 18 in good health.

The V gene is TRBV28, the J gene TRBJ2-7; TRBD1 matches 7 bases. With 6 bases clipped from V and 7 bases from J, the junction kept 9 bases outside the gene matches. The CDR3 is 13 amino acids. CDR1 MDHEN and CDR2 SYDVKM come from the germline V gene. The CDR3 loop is CASSFQGVREQYF. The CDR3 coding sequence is TGTGCCAGCAGCTTTCAGGGGGTAAGAGAGCAGTACTTC.

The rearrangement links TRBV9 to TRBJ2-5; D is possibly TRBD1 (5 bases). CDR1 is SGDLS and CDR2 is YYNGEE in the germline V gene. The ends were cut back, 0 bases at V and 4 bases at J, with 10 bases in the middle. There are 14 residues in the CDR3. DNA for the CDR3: TGTGCCAGCAGCGTAGGACAGATAGCAGAGACCCAGTACTTC. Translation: CASSVGQIAETQYF.

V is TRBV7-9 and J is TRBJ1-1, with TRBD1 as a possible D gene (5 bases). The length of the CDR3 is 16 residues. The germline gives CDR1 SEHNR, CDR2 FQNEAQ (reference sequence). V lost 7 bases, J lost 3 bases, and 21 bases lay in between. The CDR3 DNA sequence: TGTGCCAGCAAATGGGGCCCTTCAACAAGGGACACTGAAGCTTTCTTT. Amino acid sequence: CASKWGPSTRDTEAFF.

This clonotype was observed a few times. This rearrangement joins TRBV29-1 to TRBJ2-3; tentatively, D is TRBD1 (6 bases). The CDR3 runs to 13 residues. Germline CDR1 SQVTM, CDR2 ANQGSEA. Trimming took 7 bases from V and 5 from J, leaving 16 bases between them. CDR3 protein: CSGGGGEGDTQYF. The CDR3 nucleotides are TGCAGCGGAGGGGGTGGTGAAGGAGATACGCAGTATTTT.

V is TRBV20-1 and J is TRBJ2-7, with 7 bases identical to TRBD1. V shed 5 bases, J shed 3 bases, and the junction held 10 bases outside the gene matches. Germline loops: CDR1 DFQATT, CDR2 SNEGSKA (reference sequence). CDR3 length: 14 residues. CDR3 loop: CSASTGARGYEQYF. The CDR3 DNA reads TGCAGTGCTTCCACAGGGGCCCGCGGCTACGAGCAGTACTTC.

CDR3: CASSLQGAISYEQYF. The CDR3, as DNA: TGCGCCAGCAGCTTACAGGGGGCGATCTCCTACGAGCAGTACTTC. This chain uses TRBV5-1 with TRBJ2-7, with 9 positions matching TRBD1. After removal of 2 bases from V and 0 bases from J, the junction contained 3 bases not matched to a gene. Germline values: CDR1 SGHRS, CDR2 YFSETQ. The CDR3 is 15 residues long.

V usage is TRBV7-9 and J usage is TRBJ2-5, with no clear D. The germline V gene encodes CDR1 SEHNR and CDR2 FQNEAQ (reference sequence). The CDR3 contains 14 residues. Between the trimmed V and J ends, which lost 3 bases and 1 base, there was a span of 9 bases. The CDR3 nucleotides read TGTGCCAGCAGCTTCCCAGCGACCCAAGAGACCCAGTACTTC. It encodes CASSFPATQETQYF.

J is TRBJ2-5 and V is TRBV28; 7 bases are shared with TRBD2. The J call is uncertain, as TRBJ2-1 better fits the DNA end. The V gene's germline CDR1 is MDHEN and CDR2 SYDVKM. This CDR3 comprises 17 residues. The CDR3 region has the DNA TGTGCCAGCAGCCCCAGGGTAGGGACTATAGATTACAATGAGCAGTTCTTC. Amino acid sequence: CASSPRVGTIDYNEQFF.

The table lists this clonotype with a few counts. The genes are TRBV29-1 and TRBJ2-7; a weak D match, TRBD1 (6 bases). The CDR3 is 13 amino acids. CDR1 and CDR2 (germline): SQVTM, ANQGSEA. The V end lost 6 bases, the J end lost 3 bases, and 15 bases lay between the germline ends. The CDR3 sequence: CSVPGHMFYEQYF. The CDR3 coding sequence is TGCAGCGTCCCGGGACACATGTTCTACGAGCAGTACTTC.

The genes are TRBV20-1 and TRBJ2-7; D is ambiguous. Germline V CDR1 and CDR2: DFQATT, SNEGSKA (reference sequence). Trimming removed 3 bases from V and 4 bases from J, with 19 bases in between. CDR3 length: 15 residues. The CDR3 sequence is CSARAHGVAEYEQYF. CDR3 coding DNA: TGCAGTGCTAGGGCCCATGGGGTAGCTGAATACGAGCAGTACTTC.

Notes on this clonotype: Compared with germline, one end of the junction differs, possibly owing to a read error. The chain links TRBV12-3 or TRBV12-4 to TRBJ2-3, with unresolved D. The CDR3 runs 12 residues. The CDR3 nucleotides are TGTGCCAGCAGATTACAAACAGATATGCAGTATTTT. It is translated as CASRLQTDMQYF.

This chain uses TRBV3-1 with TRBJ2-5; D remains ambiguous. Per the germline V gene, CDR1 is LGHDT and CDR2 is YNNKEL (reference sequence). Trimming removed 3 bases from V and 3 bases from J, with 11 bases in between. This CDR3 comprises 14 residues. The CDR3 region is CASSHLTQEETQYF. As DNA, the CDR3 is TGTGCCAGCAGCCACCTAACCCAGGAAGAGACCCAGTACTTC.

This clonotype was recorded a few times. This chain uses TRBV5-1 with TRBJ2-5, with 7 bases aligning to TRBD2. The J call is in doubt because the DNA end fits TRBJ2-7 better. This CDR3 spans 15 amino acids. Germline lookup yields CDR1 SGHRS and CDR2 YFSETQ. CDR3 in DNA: TGCGCCAGCAGCTTGTCGGTAGGGACTACCTACGAGCAGTACTTC. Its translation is CASSLSVGTTYEQYF.

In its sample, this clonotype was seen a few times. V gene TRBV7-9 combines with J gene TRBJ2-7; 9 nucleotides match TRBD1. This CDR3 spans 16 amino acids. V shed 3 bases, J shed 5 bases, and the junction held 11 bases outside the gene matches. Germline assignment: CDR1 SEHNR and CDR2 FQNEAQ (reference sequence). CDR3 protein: CASSLMSGQGSHEQYF. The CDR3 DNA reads TGTGCCAGCAGCTTGATGTCCGGACAGGGGTCCCACGAGCAGTACTTC.

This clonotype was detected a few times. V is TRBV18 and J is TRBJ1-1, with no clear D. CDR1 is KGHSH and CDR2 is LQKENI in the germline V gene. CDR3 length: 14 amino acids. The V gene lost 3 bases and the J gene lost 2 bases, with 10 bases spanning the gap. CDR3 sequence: CASSPGGENTEAFF. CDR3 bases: TGTGCCAGCTCACCGGGAGGAGAAAACACTGAAGCTTTCTTT.

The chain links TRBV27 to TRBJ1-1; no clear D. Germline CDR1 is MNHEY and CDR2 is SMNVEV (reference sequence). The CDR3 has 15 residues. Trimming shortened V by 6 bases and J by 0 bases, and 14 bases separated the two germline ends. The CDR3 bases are TGTGCCAGCAGACCTACCGGGCAAATGAACACTGAAGCTTTCTTT. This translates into CASRPTGQMNTEAFF.

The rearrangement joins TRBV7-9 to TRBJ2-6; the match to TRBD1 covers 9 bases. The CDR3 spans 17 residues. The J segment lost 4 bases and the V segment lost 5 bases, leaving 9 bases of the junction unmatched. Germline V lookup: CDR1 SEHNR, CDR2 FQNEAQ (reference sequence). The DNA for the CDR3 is TGTGCCAGCAGCCTCCGGGACAGGGCTTCGGGGGCCAACGTCCTGACTTTC. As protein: CASSLRDRASGANVLTF. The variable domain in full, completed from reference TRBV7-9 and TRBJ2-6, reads DTGVSQNPRHKITKRGQNVTFRCDPISEHNRLYWYRQTLGQGPEFLTYFQNEAQLEKSRLLSDRFSAERPKGSFSTLEIQRTEQGDSAMYLCASSLRDRASGANVLTFGAGSRLTVL.

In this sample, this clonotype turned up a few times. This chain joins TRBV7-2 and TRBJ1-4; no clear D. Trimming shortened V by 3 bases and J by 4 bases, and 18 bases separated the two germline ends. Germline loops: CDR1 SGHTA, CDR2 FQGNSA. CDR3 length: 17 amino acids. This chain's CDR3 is CASSFPPSARNNEKLFF. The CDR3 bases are TGTGCCAGCAGCTTTCCCCCGTCGGCCAGGAATAATGAAAAACTGTTTTTT.

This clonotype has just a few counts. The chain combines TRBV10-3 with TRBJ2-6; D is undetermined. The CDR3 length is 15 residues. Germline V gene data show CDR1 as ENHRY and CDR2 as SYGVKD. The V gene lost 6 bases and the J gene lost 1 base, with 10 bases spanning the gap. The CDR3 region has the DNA TGTGCCATCAGCAGGACCGCATCTGGGGCCAACGTCCTGACTTTC. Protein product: CAISRTASGANVLTF.

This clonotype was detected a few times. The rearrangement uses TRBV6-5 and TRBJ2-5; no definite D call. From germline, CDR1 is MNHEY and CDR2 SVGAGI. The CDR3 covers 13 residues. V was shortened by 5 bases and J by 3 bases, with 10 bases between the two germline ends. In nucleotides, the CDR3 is TGTGCCAGCAGTGCCCACAACGAAGAGACCCAGTACTTC. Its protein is CASSAHNEETQYF.

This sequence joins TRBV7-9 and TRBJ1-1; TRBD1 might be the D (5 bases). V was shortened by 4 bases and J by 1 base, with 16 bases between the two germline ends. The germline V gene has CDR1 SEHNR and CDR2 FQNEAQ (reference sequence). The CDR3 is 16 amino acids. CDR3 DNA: TGTGCCAGCAGCTCATCCCTGGGGGTGGAGAACACTGAAGCTTTCTTT. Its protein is CASSSSLGVENTEAFF.

The CDR3 loop reads CASSWDGRSSGNTIYF. Here the CDR3 DNA reads TGTGCCAGCAGTTGGGACGGTCGTAGCTCTGGAAACACCATATATTTT. The gene calls are TRBV2 and TRBJ1-3, with D maybe TRBD1 (5 bases). Between the trimmed V and J ends, which lost 5 bases and 0 bases, there was a span of 14 bases. The CDR3 contains 16 residues. Per germline, CDR1 SNHLY and CDR2 FYNNEI.

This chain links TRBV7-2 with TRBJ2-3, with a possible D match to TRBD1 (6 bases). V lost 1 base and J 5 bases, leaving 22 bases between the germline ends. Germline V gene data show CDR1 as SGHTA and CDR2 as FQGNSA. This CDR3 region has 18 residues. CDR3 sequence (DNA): TGTGCCAGCAGCTTAGAGTTCCCAGAGTGGGGGCAATTAGATACGCAGTATTTT. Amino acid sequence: CASSLEFPEWGQLDTQYF.

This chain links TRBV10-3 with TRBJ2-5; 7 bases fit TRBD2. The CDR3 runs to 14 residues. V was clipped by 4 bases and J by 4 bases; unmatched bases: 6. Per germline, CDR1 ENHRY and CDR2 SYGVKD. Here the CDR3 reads CAISGGGMSETQYF. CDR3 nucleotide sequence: TGTGCCATCAGTGGGGGGGGGATGTCAGAGACCCAGTACTTC.

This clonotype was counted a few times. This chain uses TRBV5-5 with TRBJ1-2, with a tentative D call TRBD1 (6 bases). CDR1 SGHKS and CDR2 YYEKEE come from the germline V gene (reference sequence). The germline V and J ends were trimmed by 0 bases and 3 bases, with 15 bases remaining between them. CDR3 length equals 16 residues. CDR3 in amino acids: CASSLVSAGQYYGYTF. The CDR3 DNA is TGTGCCAGCAGCTTGGTTTCGGCAGGACAGTACTATGGCTACACCTTC.